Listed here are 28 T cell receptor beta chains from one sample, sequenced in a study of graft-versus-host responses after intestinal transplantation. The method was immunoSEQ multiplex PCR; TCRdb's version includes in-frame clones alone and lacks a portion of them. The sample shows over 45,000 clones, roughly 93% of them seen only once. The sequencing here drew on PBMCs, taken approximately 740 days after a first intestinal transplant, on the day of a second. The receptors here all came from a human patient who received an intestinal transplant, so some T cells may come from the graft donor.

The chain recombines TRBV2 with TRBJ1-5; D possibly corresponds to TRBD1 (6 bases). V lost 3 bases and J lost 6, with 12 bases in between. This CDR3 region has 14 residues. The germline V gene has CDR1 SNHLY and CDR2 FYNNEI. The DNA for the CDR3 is TGTGCCAGCAGTGACTGGGACAATGGTCAGCCCCAGCATTTT. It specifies CASSDWDNGQPQHF.

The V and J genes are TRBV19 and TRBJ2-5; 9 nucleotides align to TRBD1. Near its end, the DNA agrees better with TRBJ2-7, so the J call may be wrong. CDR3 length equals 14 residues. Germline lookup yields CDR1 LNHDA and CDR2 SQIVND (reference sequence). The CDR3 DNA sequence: TGTGCCAGTAGTATCGGGACAGGGTCCTACGAGCAGTACTTC. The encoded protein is CASSIGTGSYEQYF.

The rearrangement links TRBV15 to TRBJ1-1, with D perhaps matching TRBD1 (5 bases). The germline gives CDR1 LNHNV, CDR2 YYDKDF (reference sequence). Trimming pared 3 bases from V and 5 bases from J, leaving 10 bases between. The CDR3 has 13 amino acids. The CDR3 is CATSSTRGTEAFF. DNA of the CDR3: TGTGCCACCAGCAGCACCCGGGGGACTGAAGCTTTCTTT.

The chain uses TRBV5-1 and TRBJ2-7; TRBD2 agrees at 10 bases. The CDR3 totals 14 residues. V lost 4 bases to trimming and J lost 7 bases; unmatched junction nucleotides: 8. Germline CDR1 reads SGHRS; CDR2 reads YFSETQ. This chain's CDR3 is CASSPTLAGVEQYF. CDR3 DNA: TGCGCCAGCAGCCCGACGCTAGCGGGAGTGGAGCAGTACTTC.

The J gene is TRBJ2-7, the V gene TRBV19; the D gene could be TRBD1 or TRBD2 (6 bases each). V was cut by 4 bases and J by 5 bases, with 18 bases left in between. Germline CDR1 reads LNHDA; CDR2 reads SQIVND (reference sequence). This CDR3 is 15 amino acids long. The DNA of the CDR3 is TGTGCCAGTAGTAGCATCCCGGGGGCCTCAGACGAGCAGTACTTC. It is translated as CASSSIPGASDEQYF.

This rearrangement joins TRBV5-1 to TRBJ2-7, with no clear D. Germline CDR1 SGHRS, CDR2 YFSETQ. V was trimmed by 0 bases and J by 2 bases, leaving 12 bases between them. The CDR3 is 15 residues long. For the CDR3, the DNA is TGCGCCAGCAGCTTGGCCGCTTCGACGGCCTACGAGCAGTACTTC. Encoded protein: CASSLAASTAYEQYF.

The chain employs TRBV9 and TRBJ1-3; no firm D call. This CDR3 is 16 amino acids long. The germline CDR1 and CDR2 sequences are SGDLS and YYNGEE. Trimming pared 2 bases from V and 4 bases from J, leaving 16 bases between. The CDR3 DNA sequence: TGTGCCAGCAGCGTTGAGGGCCATTTAAAGGGAAACACCATATATTTT. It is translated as CASSVEGHLKGNTIYF.

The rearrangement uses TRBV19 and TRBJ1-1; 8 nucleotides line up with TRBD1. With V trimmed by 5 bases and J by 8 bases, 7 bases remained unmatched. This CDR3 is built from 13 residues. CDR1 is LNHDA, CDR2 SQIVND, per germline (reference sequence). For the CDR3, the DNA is TGTGCCAGTAGTGTCTCAGGGGGCCCAGAAGCTTTCTTT. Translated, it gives CASSVSGGPEAFF.

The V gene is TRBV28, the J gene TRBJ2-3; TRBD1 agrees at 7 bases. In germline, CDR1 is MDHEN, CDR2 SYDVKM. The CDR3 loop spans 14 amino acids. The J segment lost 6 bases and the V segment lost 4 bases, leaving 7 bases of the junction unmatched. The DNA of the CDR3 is TGTGCCAGCAGTTCAGGGGGAGTTGGGGATACGCAGTATTTT. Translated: CASSSGGVGDTQYF.

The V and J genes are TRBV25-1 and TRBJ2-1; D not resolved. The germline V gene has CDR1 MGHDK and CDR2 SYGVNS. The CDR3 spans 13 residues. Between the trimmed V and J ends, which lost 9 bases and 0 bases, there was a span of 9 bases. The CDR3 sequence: CASSGSSYNEQFF. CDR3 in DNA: TGTGCCAGTTCAGGTAGCTCCTACAATGAGCAGTTCTTC.

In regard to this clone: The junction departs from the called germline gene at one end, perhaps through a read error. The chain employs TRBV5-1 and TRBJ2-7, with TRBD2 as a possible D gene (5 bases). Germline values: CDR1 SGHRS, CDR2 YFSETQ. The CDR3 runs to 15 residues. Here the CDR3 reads CASSLAGNLAYGQYF. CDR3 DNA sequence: TGCGCCAGCAGCTTGGCCGGGAACTTAGCCTACGGGCAGTACTTC.

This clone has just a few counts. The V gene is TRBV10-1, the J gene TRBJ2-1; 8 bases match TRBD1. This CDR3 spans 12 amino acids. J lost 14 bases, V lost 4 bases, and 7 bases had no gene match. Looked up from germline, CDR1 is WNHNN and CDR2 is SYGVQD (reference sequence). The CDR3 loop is CASSADRGGEFF. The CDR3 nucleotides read TGCGCCAGCAGTGCCGACAGGGGTGGTGAGTTCTTC.

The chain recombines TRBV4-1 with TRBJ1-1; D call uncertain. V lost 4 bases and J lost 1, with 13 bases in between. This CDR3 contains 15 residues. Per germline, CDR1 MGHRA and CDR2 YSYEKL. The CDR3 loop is CASSPINEGNTEAFF. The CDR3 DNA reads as TGCGCCAGCAGCCCGATAAACGAGGGGAACACTGAAGCTTTCTTT.

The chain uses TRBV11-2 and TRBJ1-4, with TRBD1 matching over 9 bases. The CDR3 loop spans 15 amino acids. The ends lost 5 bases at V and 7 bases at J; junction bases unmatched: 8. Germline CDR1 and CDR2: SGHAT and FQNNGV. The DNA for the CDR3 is TGTGCCAGCAGCCGTACAGGGGGCAGGGGTGAAAAACTGTTTTTT. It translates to CASSRTGGRGEKLFF. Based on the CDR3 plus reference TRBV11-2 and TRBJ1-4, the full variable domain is EAGVAQSPRYKIIEKRQSVAFWCNPISGHATLYWYQQILGQGPKLLIQFQNNGVVDDSQLPKDRFSAERLKGVDSTLKIQPAKLEDSAVYLCASSRTGGRGEKLFFGSGTQLSVL.

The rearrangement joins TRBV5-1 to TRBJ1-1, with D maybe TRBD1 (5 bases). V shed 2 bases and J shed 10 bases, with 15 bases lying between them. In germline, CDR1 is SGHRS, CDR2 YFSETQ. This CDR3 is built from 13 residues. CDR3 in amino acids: CASSLQAGGAAFF. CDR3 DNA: TGCGCCAGCAGCTTACAAGCTGGGGGTGCAGCTTTCTTT.

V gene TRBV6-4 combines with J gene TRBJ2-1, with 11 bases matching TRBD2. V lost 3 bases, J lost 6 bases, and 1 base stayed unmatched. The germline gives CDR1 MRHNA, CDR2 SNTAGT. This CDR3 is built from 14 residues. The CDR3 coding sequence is TGTGCCAGCAGTGAAGGGACTAGCGGCAATGAGCAGTTCTTC. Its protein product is CASSEGTSGNEQFF.

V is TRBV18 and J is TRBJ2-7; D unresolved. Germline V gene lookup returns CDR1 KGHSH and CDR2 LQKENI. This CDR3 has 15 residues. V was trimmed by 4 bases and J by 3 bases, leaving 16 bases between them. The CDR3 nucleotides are TGTGCCAGCTCACTAGGTTGGATGGCAGGCTACGAGCAGTACTTC. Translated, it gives CASSLGWMAGYEQYF.

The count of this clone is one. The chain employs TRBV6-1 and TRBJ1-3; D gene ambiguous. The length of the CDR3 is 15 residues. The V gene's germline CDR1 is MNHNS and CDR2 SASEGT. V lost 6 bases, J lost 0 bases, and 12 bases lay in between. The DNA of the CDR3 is TGTGCCAGCAGCCCGGACGGGAGCTCTGGAAACACCATATATTTT. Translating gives CASSPDGSSGNTIYF.

The CDR3 DNA sequence: TGTGCCAGCAGTCCCGGACTGGCGTACAATGAGCAGTTCTTC. Translated: CASSPGLAYNEQFF. The chain is built from TRBV2 and TRBJ2-1, with D possibly being TRBD2 (5 bases). Germline loops: CDR1 SNHLY, CDR2 FYNNEI. Trimming removed 5 bases from V and 4 bases from J, with 12 bases in between. This CDR3 has 14 residues.

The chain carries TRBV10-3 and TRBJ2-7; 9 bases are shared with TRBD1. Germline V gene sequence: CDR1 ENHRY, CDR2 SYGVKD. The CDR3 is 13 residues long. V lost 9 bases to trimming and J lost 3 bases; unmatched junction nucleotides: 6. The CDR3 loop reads CAILPGQGYEQYF. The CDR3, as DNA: TGTGCCATTCTCCCGGGACAGGGCTACGAGCAGTACTTC.

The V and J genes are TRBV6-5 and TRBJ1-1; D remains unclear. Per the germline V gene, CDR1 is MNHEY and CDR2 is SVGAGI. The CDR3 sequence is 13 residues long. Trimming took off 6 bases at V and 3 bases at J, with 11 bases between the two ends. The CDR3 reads CASRDPEDTEAFF. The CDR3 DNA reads TGTGCCAGCAGAGACCCCGAGGACACTGAAGCTTTCTTT.

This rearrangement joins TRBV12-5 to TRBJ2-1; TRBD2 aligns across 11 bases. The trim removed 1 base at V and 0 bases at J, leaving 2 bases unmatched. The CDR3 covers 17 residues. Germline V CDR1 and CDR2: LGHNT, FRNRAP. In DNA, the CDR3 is TGTGCTAGTGGTTTGGCAACTAGCGGGAGCTCCTACAATGAGCAGTTCTTC. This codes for CASGLATSGSSYNEQFF.

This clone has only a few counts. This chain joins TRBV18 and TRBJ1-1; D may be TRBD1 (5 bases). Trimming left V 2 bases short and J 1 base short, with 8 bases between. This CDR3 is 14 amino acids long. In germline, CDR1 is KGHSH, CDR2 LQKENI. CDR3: CASSPMGGNTEAFF. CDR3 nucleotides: TGTGCCAGCTCACCAATGGGGGGGAACACTGAAGCTTTCTTT.

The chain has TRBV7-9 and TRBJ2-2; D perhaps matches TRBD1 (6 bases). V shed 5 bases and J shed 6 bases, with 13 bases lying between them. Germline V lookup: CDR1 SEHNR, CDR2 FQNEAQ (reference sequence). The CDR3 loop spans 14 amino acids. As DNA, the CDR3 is TGTGCCAGCAGCCGGGACATCAAGTCCGGGGAGCTGTTTTTT. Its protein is CASSRDIKSGELFF.

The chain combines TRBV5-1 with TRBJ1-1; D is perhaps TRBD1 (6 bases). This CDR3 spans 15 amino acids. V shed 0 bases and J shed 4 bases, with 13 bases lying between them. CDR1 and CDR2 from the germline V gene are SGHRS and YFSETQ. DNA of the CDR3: TGCGCCAGCAGCTTGGCTCGGGGGCGAGGCACTGAAGCTTTCTTT. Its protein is CASSLARGRGTEAFF.

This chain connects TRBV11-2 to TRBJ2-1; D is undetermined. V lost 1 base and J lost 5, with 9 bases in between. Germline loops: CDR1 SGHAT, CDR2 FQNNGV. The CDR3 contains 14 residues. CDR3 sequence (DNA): TGTGCCAGCAGCTTAGCTGGACCCAACAATGAGCAGTTCTTC. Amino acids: CASSLAGPNNEQFF.

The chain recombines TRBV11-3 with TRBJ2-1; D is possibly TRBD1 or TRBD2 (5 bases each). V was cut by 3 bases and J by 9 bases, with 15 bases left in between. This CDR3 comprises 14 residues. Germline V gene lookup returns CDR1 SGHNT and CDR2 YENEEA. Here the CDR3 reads CASSFEGIGREQFF. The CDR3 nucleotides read TGTGCCAGCAGCTTTGAGGGGATTGGTCGTGAGCAGTTCTTC.

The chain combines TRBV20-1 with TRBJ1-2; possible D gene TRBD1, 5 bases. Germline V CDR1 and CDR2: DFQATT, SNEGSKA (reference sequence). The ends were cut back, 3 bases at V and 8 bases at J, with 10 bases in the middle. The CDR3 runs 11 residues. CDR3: CSARDKRGYTF. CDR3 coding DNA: TGCAGTGCTAGGGACAAGCGCGGCTACACCTTC.